A selection of T cell receptor beta chains follows, all from one sample in a study of Graves' ophthalmopathy and Graves' hyperthyroidism. TCRdb reprocessed the multiplex PCR reads via MiXCR and lists one record per CDR3 protein. Of roughly 600,000 distinct CDR3 sequences listed, about two fifths are singletons. The sample comprised peripheral blood or thyroid tissue (not recorded which). These receptors were obtained from an adult man with Graves' hyperthyroidism. CDR3s include the opening cysteine and the closing phenylalanine or tryptophan. Fields, in order: J gene, D gene, V gene, clone size, CDR3 protein. The D gene is left open where the match is weak. Clone size is shown for a subset of rows, as once, few, many or a class of expanded clone.

J gene: TRBJ2-7
D gene: TRBD1
V gene: TRBV10-2
clone size: -
CDR3 protein: CASRDADRGREQYF

J gene: TRBJ1-1
D gene: TRBD1
V gene: TRBV5-1
clone size: -
CDR3 protein: CASSLEGLDRPGTEAFF

J gene: TRBJ1-3
D gene: TRBD1
V gene: TRBV6-5
clone size: -
CDR3 protein: CASSYTGEVTGNTIYF

J gene: TRBJ2-3
D gene: -
V gene: TRBV12-3/TRBV12-4
clone size: -
CDR3 protein: CASSPGEEGTDTQYF

J gene: TRBJ2-7
D gene: -
V gene: TRBV29-1
clone size: -
CDR3 protein: CSVPRAGRGEQYF

J gene: TRBJ2-5
D gene: TRBD2
V gene: TRBV12-3/TRBV12-4
clone size: -
CDR3 protein: CVSSSGGEETQYF

J gene: -
D gene: TRBD1
V gene: TRBV7-9
clone size: -
CDR3 protein: CASSLVSGQGYNEQFF

J gene: TRBJ2-1
D gene: -
V gene: TRBV2
clone size: -
CDR3 protein: CASSEFEQFF

J gene: TRBJ1-4
D gene: TRBD1
V gene: TRBV7-6
clone size: many
CDR3 protein: CASSIADRGGKLFF

J gene: TRBJ1-2
D gene: -
V gene: TRBV2
clone size: -
CDR3 protein: CDARDADYYGYTF

J gene: TRBJ2-3
D gene: TRBD1
V gene: TRBV29-1
clone size: many
CDR3 protein: CSARDRGLTDTQYF

J gene: TRBJ1-1
D gene: TRBD1
V gene: TRBV6-6
clone size: few
CDR3 protein: CASSFGQGGDTEAFF

J gene: TRBJ2-7
D gene: -
V gene: TRBV9
clone size: many
CDR3 protein: CASSPSGLAGEQYF

J gene: TRBJ1-5
D gene: TRBD1
V gene: TRBV24-1
clone size: few
CDR3 protein: CATNAGGGQPQHF

J gene: TRBJ1-1
D gene: -
V gene: TRBV19
clone size: -
CDR3 protein: CASSDTVRDTEAFF

J gene: TRBJ2-2
D gene: -
V gene: TRBV24-1
clone size: -
CDR3 protein: CATRGTGELFF

J gene: TRBJ1-1
D gene: -
V gene: TRBV10-3
clone size: many
CDR3 protein: CATRQKTEAFF

J gene: TRBJ2-2
D gene: TRBD1
V gene: TRBV5-8
clone size: many
CDR3 protein: CASSSGQVASGGELFF

J gene: TRBJ1-6
D gene: TRBD1
V gene: TRBV7-4
clone size: -
CDR3 protein: CASSLVGTGNSPLHF

J gene: TRBJ2-7
D gene: -
V gene: TRBV2
clone size: few
CDR3 protein: CASSDLLGYEQYF